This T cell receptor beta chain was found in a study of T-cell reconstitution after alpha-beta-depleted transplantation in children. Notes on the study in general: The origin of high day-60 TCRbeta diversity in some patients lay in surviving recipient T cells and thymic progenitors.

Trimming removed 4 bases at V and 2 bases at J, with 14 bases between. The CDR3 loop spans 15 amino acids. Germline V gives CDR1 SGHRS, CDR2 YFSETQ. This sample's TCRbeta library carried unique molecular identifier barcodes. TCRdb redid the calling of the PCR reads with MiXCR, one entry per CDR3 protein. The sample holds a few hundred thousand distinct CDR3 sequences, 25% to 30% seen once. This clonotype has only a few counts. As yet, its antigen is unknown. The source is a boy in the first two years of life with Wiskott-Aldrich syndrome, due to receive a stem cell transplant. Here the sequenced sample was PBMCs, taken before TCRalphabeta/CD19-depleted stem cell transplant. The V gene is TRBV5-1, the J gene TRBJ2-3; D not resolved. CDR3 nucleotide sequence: TGCGCCAGCAGCACCGCCGTTGTCCCCACAGATACGCAGTATTTT. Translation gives CASSTAVVPTDTQYF.